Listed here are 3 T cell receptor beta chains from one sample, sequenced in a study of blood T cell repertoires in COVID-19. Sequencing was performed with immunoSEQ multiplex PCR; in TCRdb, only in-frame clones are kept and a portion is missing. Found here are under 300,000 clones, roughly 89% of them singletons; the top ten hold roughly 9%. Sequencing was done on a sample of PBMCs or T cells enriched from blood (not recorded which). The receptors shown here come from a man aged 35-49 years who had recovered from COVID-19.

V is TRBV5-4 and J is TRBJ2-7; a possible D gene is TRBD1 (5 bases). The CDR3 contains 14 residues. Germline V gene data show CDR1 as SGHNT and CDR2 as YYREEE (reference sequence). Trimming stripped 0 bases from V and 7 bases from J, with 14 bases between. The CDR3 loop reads CASSLGGLGSEQYF. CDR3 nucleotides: TGTGCCAGCAGCTTGGGGGGCCTTGGTTCAGAGCAGTACTTC. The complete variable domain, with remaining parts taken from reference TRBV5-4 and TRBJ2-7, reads ETGVTQSPTHLIKTRGQQVTLRCSSQSGHNTVSWYQQALGQGPQFIFQYYREEENGRGNFPPRFSGLQFPNYSSELNVNALELDDSALYLCASSLGGLGSEQYFGPGTRLTVT.

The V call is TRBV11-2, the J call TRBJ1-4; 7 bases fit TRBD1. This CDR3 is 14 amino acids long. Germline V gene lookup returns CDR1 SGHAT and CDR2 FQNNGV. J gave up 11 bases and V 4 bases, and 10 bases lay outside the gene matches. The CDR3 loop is CASSSTGSFRKLFF. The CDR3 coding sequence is TGTGCCAGCAGCTCGACAGGGTCTTTTCGGAAACTGTTTTTT.

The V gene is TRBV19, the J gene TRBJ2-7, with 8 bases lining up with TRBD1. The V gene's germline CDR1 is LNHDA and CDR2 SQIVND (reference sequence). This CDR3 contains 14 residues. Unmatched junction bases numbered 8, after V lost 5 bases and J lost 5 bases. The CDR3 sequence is CASSSRTGWNEQYF. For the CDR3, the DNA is TGTGCCAGTAGTTCCAGGACAGGGTGGAACGAGCAGTACTTC.